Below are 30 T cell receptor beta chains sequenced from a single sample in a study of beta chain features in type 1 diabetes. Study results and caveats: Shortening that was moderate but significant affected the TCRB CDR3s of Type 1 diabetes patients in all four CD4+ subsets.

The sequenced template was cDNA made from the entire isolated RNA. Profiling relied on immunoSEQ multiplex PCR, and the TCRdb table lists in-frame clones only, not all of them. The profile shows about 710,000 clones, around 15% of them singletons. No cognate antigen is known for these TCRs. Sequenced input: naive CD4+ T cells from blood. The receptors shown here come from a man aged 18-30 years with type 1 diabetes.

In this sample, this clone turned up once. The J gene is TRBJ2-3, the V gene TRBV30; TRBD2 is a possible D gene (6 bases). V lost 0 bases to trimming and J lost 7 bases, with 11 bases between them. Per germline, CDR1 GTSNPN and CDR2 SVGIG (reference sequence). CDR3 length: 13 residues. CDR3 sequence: CAWSVNGGNTQYF. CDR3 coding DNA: TGTGCCTGGAGTGTAAACGGCGGGAATACGCAGTATTTT.

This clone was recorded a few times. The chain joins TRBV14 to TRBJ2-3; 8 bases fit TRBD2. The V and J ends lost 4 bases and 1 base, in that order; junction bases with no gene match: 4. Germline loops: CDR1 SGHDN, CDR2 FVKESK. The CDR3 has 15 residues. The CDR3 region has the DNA TGTGCCAGCAGCCTAGCGGGGCCTCGCACAGATACGCAGTATTTT. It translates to CASSLAGPRTDTQYF. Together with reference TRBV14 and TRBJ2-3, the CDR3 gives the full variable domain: EAGVTQFPSHSVIEKGQTVTLRCDPISGHDNLYWYRRVMGKEIKFLLHFVKESKQDESGMPNNRFLAERTGGTYSTLKVQPAELEDSGVYFCASSLAGPRTDTQYFGPGTRLTVL.

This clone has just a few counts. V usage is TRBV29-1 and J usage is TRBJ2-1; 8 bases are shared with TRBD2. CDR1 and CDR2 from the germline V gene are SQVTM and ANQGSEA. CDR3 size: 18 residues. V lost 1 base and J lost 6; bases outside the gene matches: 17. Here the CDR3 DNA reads TGCAGCGTTGAAGCGGGGGGGCTGTCCGTCCGCTTACCCAATGAGCAGTTCTTC. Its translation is CSVEAGGLSVRLPNEQFF.

The DNA of the CDR3 is TGCAGCGTTGCCCTGGACAGGGTCTCCTACGAGCAGTACTTC. Encoded protein: CSVALDRVSYEQYF. V and J are TRBV29-1 and TRBJ2-7; 8 bases match TRBD1. Germline assignment: CDR1 SQVTM and CDR2 ANQGSEA. The CDR3 totals 14 residues. Unmatched junction bases numbered 5, after V lost 4 bases and J lost 0 bases.

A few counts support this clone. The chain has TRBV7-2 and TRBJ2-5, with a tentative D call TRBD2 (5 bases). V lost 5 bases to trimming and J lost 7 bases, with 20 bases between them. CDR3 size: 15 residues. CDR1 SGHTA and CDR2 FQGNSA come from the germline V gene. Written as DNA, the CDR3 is TGTGCCAGCAGCCCCCGGCTAGCTGCCTTCGGGACCCAGTACTTC. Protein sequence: CASSPRLAAFGTQYF.

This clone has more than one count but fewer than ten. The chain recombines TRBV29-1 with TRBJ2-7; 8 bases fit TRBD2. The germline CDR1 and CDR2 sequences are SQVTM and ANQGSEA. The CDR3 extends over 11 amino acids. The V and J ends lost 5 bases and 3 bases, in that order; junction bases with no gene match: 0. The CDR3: CSVLAGYEQYF. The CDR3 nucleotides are TGCAGCGTTCTAGCGGGCTACGAGCAGTACTTC.

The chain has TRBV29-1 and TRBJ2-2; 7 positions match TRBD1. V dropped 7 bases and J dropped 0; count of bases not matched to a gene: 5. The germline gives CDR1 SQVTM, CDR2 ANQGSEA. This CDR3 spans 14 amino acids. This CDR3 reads CSATQGANTGELFF. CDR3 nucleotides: TGCAGCGCTACGCAGGGGGCGAACACCGGGGAGCTGTTTTTT.

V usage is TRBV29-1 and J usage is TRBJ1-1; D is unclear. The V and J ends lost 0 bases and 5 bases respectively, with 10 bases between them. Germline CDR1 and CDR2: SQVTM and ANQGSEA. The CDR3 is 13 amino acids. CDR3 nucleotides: TGCAGCGTTGAAGATGGGCGGGGAACTGAAGCTTTCTTT. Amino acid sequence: CSVEDGRGTEAFF.

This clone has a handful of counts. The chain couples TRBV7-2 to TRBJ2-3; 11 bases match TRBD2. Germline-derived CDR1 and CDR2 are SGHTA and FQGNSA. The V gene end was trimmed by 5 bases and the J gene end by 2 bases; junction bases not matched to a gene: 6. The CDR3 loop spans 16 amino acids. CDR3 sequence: CASSTRLAGNTDTQYF. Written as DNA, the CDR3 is TGTGCCAGCAGCACCAGACTAGCGGGGAACACAGATACGCAGTATTTT.

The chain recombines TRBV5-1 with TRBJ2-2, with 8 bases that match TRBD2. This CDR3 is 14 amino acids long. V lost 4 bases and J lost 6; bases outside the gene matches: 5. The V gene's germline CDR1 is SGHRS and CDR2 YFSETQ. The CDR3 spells CASSPPGLAGELFF. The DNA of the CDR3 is TGCGCCAGCAGCCCGCCGGGACTAGCCGGGGAGCTGTTTTTT.

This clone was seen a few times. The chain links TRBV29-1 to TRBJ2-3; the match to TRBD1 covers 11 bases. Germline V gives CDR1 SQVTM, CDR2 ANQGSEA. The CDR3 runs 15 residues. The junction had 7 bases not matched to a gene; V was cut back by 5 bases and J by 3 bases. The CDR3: CSVLGQGAPTDTQYF. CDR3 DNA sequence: TGCAGCGTTCTAGGACAGGGGGCGCCTACAGATACGCAGTATTTT.

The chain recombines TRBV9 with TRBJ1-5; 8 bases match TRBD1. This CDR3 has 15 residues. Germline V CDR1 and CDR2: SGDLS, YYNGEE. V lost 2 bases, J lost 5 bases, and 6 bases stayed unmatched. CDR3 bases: TGTGCCAGCAGCGTCACAGGGGGTCGATATCAGCCCCAGCATTTT. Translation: CASSVTGGRYQPQHF. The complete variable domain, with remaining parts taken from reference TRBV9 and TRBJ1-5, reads DSGVTQTPKHLITATGQRVTLRCSPRSGDLSVYWYQQSLDQGLQFLIQYYNGEERAKGNILERFSAQQFPDLHSELNLSSLELGDSALYFCASSVTGGRYQPQHFGDGTRLSIL.

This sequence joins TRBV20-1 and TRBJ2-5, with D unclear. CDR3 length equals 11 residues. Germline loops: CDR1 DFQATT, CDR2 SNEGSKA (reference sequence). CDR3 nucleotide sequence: TGCAGCACCACAATCCAAGAGACCCAGTACTTC. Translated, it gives CSTTIQETQYF.

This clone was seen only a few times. CDR3 residues: CAGDQGSYEQYF. The DNA for the CDR3 is TGTGCCGGGGACCAGGGGAGTTACGAGCAGTACTTC. The gene calls are TRBV30 and TRBJ2-5; TRBD1 might be the D (6 bases). The DNA end lines up better with TRBJ2-7; the J call may be wrong. The CDR3 loop spans 12 amino acids. The germline V gene encodes CDR1 GTSNPN and CDR2 SVGIG (reference sequence).

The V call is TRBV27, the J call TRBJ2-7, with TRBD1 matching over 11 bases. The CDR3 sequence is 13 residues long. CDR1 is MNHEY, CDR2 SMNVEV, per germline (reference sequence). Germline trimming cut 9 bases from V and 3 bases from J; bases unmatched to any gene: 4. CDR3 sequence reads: CASGTGGVYEQYF. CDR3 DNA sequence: TGTGCCAGTGGGACAGGGGGTGTCTACGAGCAGTACTTC.

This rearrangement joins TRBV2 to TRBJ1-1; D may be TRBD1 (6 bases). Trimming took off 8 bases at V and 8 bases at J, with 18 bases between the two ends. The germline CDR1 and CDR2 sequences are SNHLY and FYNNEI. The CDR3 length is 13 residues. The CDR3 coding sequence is TGTGCCAGCCATAGACAGGTGGGTTACGAAGCTTTCTTT. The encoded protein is CASHRQVGYEAFF.

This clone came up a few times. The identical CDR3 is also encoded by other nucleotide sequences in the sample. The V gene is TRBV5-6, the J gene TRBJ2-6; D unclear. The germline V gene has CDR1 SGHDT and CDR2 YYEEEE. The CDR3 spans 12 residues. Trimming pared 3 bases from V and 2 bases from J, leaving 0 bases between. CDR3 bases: TGTGCCAGCAGCTCTGGGGCCAACGTCCTGACTTTC. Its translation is CASSSGANVLTF.

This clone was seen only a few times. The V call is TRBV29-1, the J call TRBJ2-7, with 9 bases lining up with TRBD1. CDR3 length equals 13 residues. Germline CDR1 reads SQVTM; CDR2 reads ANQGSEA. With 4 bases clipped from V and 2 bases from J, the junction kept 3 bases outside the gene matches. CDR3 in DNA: TGCAGCGTTGGGACAGGGGAAACCTACGAGCAGTACTTC. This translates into CSVGTGETYEQYF.

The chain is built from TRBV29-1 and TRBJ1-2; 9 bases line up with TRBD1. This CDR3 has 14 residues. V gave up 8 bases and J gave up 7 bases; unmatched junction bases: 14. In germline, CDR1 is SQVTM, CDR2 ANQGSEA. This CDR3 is CSPMTHRGHVGYTF. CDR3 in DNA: TGCAGCCCGATGACCCACAGGGGGCATGTTGGCTACACCTTC.

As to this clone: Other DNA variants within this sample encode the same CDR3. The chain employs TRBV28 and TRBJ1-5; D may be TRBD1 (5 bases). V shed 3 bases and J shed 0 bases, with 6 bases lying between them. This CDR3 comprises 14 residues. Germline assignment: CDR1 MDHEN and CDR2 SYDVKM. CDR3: CASSLGGSNQPQHF. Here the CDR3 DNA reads TGTGCCAGCAGTTTGGGGGGTAGCAATCAGCCCCAGCATTTT.

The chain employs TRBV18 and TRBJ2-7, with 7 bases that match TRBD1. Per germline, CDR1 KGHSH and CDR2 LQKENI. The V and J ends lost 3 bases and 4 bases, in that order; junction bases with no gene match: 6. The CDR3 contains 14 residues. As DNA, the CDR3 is TGTGCCAGCTCACCGGGACAGACTAAATACGAGCAGTACTTC. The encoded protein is CASSPGQTKYEQYF.

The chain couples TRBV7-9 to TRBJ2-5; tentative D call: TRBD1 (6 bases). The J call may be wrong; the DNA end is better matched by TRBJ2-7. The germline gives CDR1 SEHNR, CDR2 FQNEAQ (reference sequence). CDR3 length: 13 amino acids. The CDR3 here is CASSPGTPYEQYF. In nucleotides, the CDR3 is TGTGCCAGCAGCCCCGGGACACCCTACGAGCAGTACTTC.

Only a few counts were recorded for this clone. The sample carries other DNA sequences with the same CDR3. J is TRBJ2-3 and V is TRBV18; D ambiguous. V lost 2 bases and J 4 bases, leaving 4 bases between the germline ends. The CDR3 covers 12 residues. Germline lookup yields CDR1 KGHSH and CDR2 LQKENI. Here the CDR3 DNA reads TGTGCCAGCTCACCAGGGCCAGATACGCAGTATTTT. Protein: CASSPGPDTQYF.

In DNA, the CDR3 is TGTGCCAGCAGCTTACTGGACACCGTTAACACTGAAGCTTTCTTT. Its translation is CASSLLDTVNTEAFF. V usage is TRBV7-9 and J usage is TRBJ1-1; maybe TRBD1 (5 bases). Germline V gene data show CDR1 as SEHNR and CDR2 as FQNEAQ (reference sequence). The CDR3 covers 15 residues. Deletions cut 2 bases from V and 2 bases from J, with 12 bases between.

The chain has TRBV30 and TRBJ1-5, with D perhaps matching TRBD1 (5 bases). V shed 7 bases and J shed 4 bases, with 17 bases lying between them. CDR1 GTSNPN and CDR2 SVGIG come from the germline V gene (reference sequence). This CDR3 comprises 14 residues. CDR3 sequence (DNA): TGTGCCTACTCTAGCGGGGGAGGAAATCAGCCCCAGCATTTT. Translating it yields CAYSSGGGNQPQHF.

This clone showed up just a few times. The CDR3 sequence: CASSQARGGLGTEAFF. CDR3 nucleotide sequence: TGTGCCAGCAGCCAAGCTCGGGGAGGGTTGGGAACTGAAGCTTTCTTT. This chain uses TRBV4-2 with TRBJ1-1; the D is unclear. Trimming cost V 1 base and J 5 bases, with 17 bases left between them. CDR1 is LGHNA and CDR2 is YNFKEQ in the germline V gene. This CDR3 contains 16 residues.

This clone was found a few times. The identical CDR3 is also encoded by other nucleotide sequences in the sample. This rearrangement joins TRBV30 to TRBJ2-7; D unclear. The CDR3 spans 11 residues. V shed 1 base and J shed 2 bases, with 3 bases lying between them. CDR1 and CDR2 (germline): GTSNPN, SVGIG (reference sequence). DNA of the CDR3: TGTGCCTGGAGTGGCGCCTACGAGCAGTACTTC. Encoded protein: CAWSGAYEQYF.

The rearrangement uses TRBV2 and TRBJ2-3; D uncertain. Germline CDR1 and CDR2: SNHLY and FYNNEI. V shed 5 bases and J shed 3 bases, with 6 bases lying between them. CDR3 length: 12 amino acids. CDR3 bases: TGTGCCAGCAGTAGTAGTACAGATACGCAGTATTTT. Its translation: CASSSSTDTQYF.

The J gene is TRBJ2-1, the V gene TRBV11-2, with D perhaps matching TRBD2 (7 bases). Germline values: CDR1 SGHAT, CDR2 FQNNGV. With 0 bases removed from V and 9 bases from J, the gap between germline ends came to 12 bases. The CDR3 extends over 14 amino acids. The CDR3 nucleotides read TGTGCCAGCAGCTTAGAACGGGGGGCCCGTGAGCAGTTCTTC. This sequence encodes CASSLERGAREQFF.

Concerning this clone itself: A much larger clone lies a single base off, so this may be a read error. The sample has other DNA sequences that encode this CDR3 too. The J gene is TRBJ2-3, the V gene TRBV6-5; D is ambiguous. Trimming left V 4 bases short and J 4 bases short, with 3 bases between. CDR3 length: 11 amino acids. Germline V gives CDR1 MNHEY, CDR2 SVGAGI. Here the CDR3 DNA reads TGTGCCAGCAGTTCCCCAGATACGCAGTATTTT. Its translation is CASSSPDTQYF.